Given below is one T cell receptor beta chain in context. Its antigen is not known. This CDR3 spans 20 amino acids. J lost 6 bases, V lost 8 bases, and 23 bases had no gene match. The germline V gene encodes CDR1 ENHRY and CDR2 SYGVKD. The data were obtained in a study of cytomegalovirus exposure and HLA in healthy donors. General study results and limits: Most TCR sequences were rare, but some public TCRs occurred in many donors.

PCR employed 60 Vbeta and 13 Jbeta primers. TCRdb's table, derived via immunoSEQ multiplex PCR, lists solely in-frame clones and lacks some. Found here are about 160,000 clones, around 80% of them singletons; the top ten hold roughly 2%. The sample comprised PBMCs. The V call is TRBV10-3, the J call TRBJ2-3; 13 bases map to TRBD2. The clonotype was recovered from a man aged 40-55 years in good health and CMV-seronegative. The CDR3, as DNA: TGTGCCATCGCTAACCCTGGACTAGCGGGAGAGACAAGATTTGCGGATACGCAGTATTTT. As protein: CAIANPGLAGETRFADTQYF.